Shown below are 7 T cell receptor beta chains from a single sample sequenced in a study of early T cells in non-severe SARS-CoV-2 infection (dated by TCRdb to about 2021). Libraries were built with 5' RACE. The instrument was a NextSeq 500. TCRdb reworked the public reads: Q25 trimming with fastp, MiXCR clone assembly, productive beta chains retained. Each entry merges the rows of one CDR3 protein and shows their most common DNA and genes. The sample contains tens of thousands of distinct CDR3 sequences, more than 9% of them found a single time. The ten biggest clones cover roughly 10% of the sample. Sequencing was carried out using whole blood. These receptors came from an adult who was a healthcare worker with PCR-confirmed SARS-CoV-2 infection or an uninfected control (not recorded which).

The chain has TRBV5-5 and TRBJ2-1; TRBD1 matches 8 bases. Germline V gives CDR1 SGHKS, CDR2 YYEKEE (reference sequence). The trim removed 0 bases at V and 2 bases at J, leaving 1 base unmatched. The CDR3 has 15 residues. The DNA of the CDR3 is TGTGCCAGCAGCTTGGTACAGGGGGCCTACAATGAGCAGTTCTTC. Translated, it gives CASSLVQGAYNEQFF.

The chain couples TRBV5-1 to TRBJ2-2; D is unclear. Trimming took off 0 bases at V and 2 bases at J, with 11 bases between the two ends. Germline CDR1 and CDR2: SGHRS and YFSETQ. The CDR3 extends over 16 amino acids. CDR3 sequence: CASSLAGSENTGELFF. CDR3 sequence (DNA): TGCGCCAGCAGCTTGGCCGGAAGCGAAAACACCGGGGAGCTGTTTTTT.

Many counts were recorded for this clonotype. The rearrangement links TRBV12-3 or TRBV12-4 to TRBJ1-2; 7 bases are a match to TRBD1. The V gene end was trimmed by 4 bases and the J gene end by 4 bases; junction bases not matched to a gene: 6. This CDR3 contains 14 residues. CDR3 bases: TGTGCCAGCAGTTCGACAGGGTCGATCTATGGCTACACCTTC. Translation gives CASSSTGSIYGYTF.

In this sample, this clonotype turned up many times. The gene calls are TRBV5-1 and TRBJ2-3; TRBD2 is a possible D gene (6 bases). This CDR3 is built from 16 residues. The V gene lost 3 bases and the J gene lost 2 bases, with 16 bases spanning the gap. CDR1 and CDR2 (germline): SGHRS, YFSETQ. In DNA, the CDR3 is TGCGCCAGCAGCTCCCGGGACTCCGACCTCACAGATACGCAGTATTTT. This translates into CASSSRDSDLTDTQYF.

This clonotype was observed many times. The chain joins TRBV3-1 to TRBJ1-5, with D possibly being TRBD1 (5 bases). The V and J ends lost 4 bases and 5 bases respectively, with 9 bases between them. The V gene's germline CDR1 is LGHDT and CDR2 YNNKEL (reference sequence). The CDR3 is 13 residues long. The CDR3 DNA reads TGTGCCAGCAGCCTGGCAGGGTATCAGCCCCAGCATTTT. Protein sequence: CASSLAGYQPQHF.

The chain employs TRBV18 and TRBJ2-1; D gene uncertain. Trimming cost V 3 bases and J 0 bases, with 12 bases left between them. Germline V CDR1 and CDR2: KGHSH, LQKENI. This CDR3 comprises 16 residues. In nucleotides, the CDR3 is TGTGCCAGCTCACCCCCGGACGGACGCTCCTACAATGAGCAGTTCTTC. Translated, it gives CASSPPDGRSYNEQFF.

For the CDR3, the DNA is TGTGCCAGCAGTTACCCCATCGATGGCTACACCTTC. Protein: CASSYPIDGYTF. The gene calls are TRBV6-6 and TRBJ1-2; D gene unclear. Germline CDR1 is MNHNY and CDR2 is SVGAGI (reference sequence). The CDR3 runs to 12 residues. Between the trimmed V and J ends, which lost 2 bases and 6 bases, there was a span of 7 bases.